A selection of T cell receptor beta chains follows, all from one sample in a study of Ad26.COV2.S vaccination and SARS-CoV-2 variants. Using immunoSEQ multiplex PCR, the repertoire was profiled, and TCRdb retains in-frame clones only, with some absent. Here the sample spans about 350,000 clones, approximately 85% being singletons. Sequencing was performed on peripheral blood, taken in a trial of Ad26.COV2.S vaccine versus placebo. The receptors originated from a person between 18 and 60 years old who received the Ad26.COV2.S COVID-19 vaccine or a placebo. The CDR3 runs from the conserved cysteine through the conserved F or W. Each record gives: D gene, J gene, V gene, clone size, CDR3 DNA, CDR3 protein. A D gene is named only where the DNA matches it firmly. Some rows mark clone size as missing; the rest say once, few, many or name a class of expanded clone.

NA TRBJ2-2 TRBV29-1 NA TGCAGCGTTGAAGGGCAGGGGAACACCGGGGAGCTGTTTTTT CSVEGQGNTGELFF
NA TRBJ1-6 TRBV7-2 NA TGTGCCAGCAGCTCCCAAGGGGGGGACTCACCCCTCCACTTT CASSSQGGDSPLHF
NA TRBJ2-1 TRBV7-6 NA TGTGCCAGCAGCTTAGGCGTGGGCTGGGTCTCCTACAATGAGCAGTTCTTC CASSLGVGWVSYNEQFF
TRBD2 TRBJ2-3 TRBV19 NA TGTGCCAGTAGTTCCCGGACTAGCGGGAGCACAGATACGCAGTATTTT CASSSRTSGSTDTQYF
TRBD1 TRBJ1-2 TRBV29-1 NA TGCAGCGTTGATACTGGACAGGCCTATGGCTACACCTTC CSVDTGQAYGYTF
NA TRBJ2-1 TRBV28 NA TGTGCCAGCAGTTCGACTAGAAAATCCAATGAGCAGTTCTTC CASSSTRKSNEQFF
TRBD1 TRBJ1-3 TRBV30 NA TGTGCCTGGGTTCACAGGGGTTCAGGAAACACCATATATTTT CAWVHRGSGNTIYF
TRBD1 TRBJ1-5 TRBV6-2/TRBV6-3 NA TGTGCCAGCAGTTATGCCAGGGACAGGGGGGTTCTTGTTCAGCCCCAGCATTTT CASSYARDRGVLVQPQHF
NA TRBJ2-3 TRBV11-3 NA TGTGCCAGCAGCTTAGGACAAAGTTCAAGAGATACGCAGTATTTT CASSLGQSSRDTQYF
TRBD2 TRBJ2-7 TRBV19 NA TGTGCCAGTAGAAGGACTAGCGGTAACTACGAGCAGTACTTC CASRRTSGNYEQYF
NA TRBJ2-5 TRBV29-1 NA TGCAGCGTTGAAGATTGGTCAGGCCCTAGGGAGACCCAGTACTTC CSVEDWSGPRETQYF
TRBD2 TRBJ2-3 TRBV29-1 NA TGCAGCGTTGATACTAGCGGAGGGGCCTTGGGGCAGTATTTT CSVDTSGGALGQYF
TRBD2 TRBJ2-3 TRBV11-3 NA TGTGCCAGCAGCCCTGGACTAGCGGGAGTTGGAGATACGCAGTATTTT CASSPGLAGVGDTQYF
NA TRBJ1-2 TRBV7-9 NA TGTGCCAGCAGCTTAGCCGCCGCAGGGAAGGACTATGGCTACACCTTC CASSLAAAGKDYGYTF
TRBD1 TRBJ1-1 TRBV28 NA TGTGCCAGCAGCAGCACGACAGGGGGTCGGACTGAAGCTTTCTTT CASSSTTGGRTEAFF
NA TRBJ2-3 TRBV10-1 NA TGCGCCAGCAGTGAGTCGGGGCTCACAGATACGCAGTATTTT CASSESGLTDTQYF
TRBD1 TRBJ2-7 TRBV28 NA TGTGCCAGCAGTTTAGCCACACAGGGGGCGCGCTACGAGCAGTACTTC CASSLATQGARYEQYF
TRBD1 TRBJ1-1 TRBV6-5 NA TGTGCCAGCAGTTATGACAGGGGGACTGAAGCTTTCTTT CASSYDRGTEAFF
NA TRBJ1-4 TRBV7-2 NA TGTGCCAGCAGCTTAAACAGGGCTAATGAAAAACTGTTTTTT CASSLNRANEKLFF
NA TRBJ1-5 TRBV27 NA TGTGCCAGCAGTTTATCGACAGGCAATCAGCCCCAGCATTTT CASSLSTGNQPQHF
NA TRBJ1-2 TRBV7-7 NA TGTGCCAGCAGCCGAGACAGTTTCTATGGCTACACCTTC CASSRDSFYGYTF
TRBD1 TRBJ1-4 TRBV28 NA TGTGCCAGCAGTACCGGGACAGGGAATGAAAAACTGTTTTTT CASSTGTGNEKLFF
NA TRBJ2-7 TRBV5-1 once TGCGCCAGCAGCTTGCGATCCGAGCAGTACTTC CASSLRSEQYF
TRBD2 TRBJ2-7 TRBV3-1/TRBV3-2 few TGTGCCAGCAGCCCTGGGGCTAGCGGGGTTAAGTACTTC CASSPGASGVKYF
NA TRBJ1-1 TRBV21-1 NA TGTGCCAGCAGCCGCGGTGGCACTGAAGCTTTCTTT CASSRGGTEAFF
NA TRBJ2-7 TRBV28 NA TGTGCCAGCAGTTTTGGTTCCTACGAGCAGTACTTC CASSFGSYEQYF
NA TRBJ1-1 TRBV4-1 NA TGCGCCAGCAGCCAAGATAGACAGTCAGAAGCTTTCTTT CASSQDRQSEAFF
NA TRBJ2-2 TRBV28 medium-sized TGTGCCAGCAGTCAAGACCCGGGAGTCGGGAGTAACACCGGGGAGCTGTTTTTT CASSQDPGVGSNTGELFF
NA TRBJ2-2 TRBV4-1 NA TGCGCCAGCAGCCAAGGTCGGGTTCTCGCGAACACCGGGGAGCTGTTTTTT CASSQGRVLANTGELFF
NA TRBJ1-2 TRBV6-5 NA TGTGCCAGCAGTTACTCGAATGTTTTGGGATATGGCTACACCTTC CASSYSNVLGYGYTF
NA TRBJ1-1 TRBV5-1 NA TGCGCCAGCAGCTTGGACTACGGCTCAGAAGCTTTCTTT CASSLDYGSEAFF
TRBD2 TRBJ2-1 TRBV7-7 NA TGTGCTAGCAGCCCGAGCGGGGGATACCTCAATGAGCAGTTCTTC CASSPSGGYLNEQFF
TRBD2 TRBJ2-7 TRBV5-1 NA TGCGCCAGCAGCTTGTCATCTAGCGGACACTCCTACGAGCAGTACTTC CASSLSSSGHSYEQYF
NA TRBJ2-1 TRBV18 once TGTGCCAGCTCACCGGAATCGGGTCAGGGGTATGAGCAGTTCTTC CASSPESGQGYEQFF
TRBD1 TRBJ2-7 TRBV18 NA TGTGCCAGCTCACGGGGACAGGACTACGAGCAGTACTTC CASSRGQDYEQYF
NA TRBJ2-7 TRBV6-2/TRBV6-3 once TGTGCCAGCAGTTCACCGGGCAGACAGCTCTCCTACGAGCAGTACTTC CASSSPGRQLSYEQYF
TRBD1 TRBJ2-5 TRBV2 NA TGTGCCAGCAGTTACCTACCGGGACAGAACCAAGAGACCCAGTACTTC CASSYLPGQNQETQYF